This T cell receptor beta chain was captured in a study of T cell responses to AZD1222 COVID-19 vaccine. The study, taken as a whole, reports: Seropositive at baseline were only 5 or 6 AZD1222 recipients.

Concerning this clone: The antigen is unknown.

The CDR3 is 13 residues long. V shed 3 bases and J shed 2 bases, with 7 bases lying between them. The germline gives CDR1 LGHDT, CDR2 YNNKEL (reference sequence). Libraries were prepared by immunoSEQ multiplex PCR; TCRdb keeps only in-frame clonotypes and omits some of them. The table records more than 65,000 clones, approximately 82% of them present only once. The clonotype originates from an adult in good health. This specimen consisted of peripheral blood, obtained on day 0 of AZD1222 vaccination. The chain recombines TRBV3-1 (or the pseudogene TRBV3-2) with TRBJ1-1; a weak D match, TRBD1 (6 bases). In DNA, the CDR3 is TGTGCCAGCAGCCATGGGGGCAACACTGAAGCTTTCTTT. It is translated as CASSHGGNTEAFF.